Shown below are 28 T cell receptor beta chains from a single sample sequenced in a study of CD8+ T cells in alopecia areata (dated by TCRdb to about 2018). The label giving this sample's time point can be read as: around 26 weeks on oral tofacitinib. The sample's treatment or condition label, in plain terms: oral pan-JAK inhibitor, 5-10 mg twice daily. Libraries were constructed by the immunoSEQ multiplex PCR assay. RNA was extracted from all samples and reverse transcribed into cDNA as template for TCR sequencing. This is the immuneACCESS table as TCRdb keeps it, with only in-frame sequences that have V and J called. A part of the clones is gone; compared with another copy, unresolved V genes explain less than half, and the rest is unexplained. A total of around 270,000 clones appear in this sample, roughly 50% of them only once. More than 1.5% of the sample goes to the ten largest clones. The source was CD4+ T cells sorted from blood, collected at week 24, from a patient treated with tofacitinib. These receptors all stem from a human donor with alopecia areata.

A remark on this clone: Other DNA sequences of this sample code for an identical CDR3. DNA for the CDR3: TGCAGCGTTGTGGGACAGCTGAACACTGAAGCTTTCTTT. The encoded protein is CSVVGQLNTEAFF. The chain recombines TRBV29-1 with TRBJ1-1, with 7 bases lining up with TRBD1. CDR1 and CDR2 from the germline V gene are SQVTM and ANQGSEA. V shed 4 bases, J shed 0 bases, and the junction held 2 bases outside the gene matches. This CDR3 contains 13 residues.

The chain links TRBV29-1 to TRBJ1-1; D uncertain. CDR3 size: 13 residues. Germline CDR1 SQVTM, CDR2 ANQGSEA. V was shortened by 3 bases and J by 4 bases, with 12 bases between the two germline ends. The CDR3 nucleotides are TGCAGCGTTGAGAGGTTGGGAGGCACTGAAGCTTTCTTT. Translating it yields CSVERLGGTEAFF.

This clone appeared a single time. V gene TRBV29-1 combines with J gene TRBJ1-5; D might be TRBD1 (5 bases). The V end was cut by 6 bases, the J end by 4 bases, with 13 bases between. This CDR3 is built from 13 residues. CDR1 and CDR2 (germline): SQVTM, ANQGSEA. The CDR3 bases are TGCAGCGTCGCTGACAGTTTGAATCAGCCCCAGCATTTT. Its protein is CSVADSLNQPQHF.

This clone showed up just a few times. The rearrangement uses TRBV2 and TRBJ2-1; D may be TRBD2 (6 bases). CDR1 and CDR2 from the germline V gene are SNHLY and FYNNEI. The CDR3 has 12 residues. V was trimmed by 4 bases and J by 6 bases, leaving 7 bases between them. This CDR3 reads CASSGGGNEQFF. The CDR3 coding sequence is TGTGCCAGCAGTGGGGGAGGCAATGAGCAGTTCTTC.

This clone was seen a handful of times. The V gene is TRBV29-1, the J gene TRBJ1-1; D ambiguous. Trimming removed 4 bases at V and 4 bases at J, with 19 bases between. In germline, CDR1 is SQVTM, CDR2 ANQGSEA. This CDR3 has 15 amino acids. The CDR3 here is CSVGPLTGKSTEAFF. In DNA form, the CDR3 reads TGCAGCGTTGGGCCCCTGACCGGGAAATCCACTGAAGCTTTCTTT.

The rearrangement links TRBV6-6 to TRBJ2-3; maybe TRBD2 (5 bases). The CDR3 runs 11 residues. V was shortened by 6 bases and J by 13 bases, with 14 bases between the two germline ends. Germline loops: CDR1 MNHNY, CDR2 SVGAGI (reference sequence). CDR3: CASSEGRAEYF. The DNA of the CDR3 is TGTGCCAGCAGCGAGGGTAGGGCGGAGTATTTT.

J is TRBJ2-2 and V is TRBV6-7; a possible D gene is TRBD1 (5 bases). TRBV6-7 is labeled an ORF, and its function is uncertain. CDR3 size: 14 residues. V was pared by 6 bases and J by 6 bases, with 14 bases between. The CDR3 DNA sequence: TGTGCCAGCAGGAGACAAACAGGATCCGGGGAGCTGTTTTTT. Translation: CASRRQTGSGELFF.

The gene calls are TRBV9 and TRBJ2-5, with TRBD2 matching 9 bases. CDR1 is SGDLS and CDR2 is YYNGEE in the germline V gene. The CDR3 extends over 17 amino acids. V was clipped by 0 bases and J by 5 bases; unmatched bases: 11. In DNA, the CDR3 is TGTGCCAGCAGCGTAGGATCGCGCGGGGGGGCCTGGGAGACCCAGTACTTC. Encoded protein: CASSVGSRGGAWETQYF. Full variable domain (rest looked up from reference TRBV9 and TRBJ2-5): DSGVTQTPKHLITATGQRVTLRCSPRSGDLSVYWYQQSLDQGLQFLIQYYNGEERAKGNILERFSAQQFPDLHSELNLSSLELGDSALYFCASSVGSRGGAWETQYFGPGTRLLVL.

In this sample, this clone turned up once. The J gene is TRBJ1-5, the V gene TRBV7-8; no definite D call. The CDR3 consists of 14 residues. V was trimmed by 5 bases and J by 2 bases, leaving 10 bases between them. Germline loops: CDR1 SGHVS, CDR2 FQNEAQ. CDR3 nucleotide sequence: TGTGCCAGCAGCGGTAGGGAGGGCAATCAGCCCCAGCATTTT. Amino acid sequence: CASSGREGNQPQHF.

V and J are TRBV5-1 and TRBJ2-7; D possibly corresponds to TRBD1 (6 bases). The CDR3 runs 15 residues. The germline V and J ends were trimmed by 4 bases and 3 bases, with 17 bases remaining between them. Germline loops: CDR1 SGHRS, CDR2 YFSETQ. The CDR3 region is CASSRSAGVDYEQYF. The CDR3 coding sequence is TGCGCCAGCAGCCGATCTGCAGGGGTAGACTACGAGCAGTACTTC.

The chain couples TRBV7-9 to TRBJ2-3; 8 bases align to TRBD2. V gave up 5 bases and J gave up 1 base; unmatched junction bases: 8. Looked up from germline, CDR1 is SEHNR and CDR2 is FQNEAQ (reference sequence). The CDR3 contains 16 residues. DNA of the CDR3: TGTGCCAGCAGCCCGCGGGGGGCATCGGGCACAGATACGCAGTATTTT. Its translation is CASSPRGASGTDTQYF.

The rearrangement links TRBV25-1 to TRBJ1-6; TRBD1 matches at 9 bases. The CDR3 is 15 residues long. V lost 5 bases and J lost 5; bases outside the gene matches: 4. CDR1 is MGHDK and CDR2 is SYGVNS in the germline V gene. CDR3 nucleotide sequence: TGTGCCAGCAGTCCGGACAGGGGCAATAATTCACCCCTCCACTTT. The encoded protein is CASSPDRGNNSPLHF. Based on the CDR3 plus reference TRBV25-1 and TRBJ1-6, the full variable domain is EADIYQTPRYLVIGTGKKITLECSQTMGHDKMYWYQQDPGMELHLIHYSYGVNSTEKGDLSSESTVSRIRTEHFPLTLESARPSHTSQYLCASSPDRGNNSPLHFGNGTRLTVT.

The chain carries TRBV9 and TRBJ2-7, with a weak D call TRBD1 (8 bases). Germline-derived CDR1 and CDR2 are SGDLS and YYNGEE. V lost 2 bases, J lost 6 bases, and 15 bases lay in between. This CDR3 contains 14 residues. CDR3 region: CASSVDRGGSEQYF. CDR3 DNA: TGTGCCAGCAGCGTCGACAGGGGAGGGAGCGAGCAGTACTTC. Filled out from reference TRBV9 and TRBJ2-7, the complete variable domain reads DSGVTQTPKHLITATGQRVTLRCSPRSGDLSVYWYQQSLDQGLQFLIQYYNGEERAKGNILERFSAQQFPDLHSELNLSSLELGDSALYFCASSVDRGGSEQYFGPGTRLTVT.

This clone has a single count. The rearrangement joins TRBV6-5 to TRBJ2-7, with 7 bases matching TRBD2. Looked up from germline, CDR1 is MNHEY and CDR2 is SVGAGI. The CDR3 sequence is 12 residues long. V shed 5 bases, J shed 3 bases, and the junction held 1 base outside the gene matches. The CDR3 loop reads CASSKRGYEQYF. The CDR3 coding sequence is TGTGCCAGCAGTAAGCGGGGCTACGAGCAGTACTTC.

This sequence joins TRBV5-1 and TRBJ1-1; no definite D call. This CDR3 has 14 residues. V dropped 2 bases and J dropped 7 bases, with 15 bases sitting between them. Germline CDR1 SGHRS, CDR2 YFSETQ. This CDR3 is CASSLDRAAHEAFF. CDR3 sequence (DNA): TGCGCCAGCAGCTTAGATCGGGCAGCCCATGAAGCTTTCTTT.

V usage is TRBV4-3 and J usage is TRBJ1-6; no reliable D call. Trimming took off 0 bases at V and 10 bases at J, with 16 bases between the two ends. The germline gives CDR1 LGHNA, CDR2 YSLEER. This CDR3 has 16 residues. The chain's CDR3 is CASSQDPTPGGSPLHF. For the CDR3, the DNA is TGCGCCAGCAGCCAAGACCCGACACCCGGTGGGTCACCCCTCCACTTT.

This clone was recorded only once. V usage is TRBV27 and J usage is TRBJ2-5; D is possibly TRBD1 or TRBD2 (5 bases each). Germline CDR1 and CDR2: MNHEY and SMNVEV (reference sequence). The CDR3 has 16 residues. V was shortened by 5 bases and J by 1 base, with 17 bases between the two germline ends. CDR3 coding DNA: TGTGCCAGCAGTCCGAGTTTAACCGGGACCCAAGAGACCCAGTACTTC. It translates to CASSPSLTGTQETQYF.

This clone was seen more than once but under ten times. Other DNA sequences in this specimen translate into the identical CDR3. The DNA for the CDR3 is TGTGCCAGCAGCCAGATACGGGGACGGTCCTACAATGAGCAGTTCTTC. Amino acids: CASSQIRGRSYNEQFF. This chain uses TRBV14 with TRBJ2-1; D assignment may be TRBD1 or TRBD2 (5 bases each). Germline values: CDR1 SGHDN, CDR2 FVKESK. This CDR3 has 16 amino acids. Trimming took 3 bases from V and 1 from J, leaving 13 bases between them.

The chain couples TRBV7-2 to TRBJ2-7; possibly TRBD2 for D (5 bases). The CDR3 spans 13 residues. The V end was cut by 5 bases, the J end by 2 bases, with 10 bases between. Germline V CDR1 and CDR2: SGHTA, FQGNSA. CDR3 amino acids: CASSEAAAYEQYF. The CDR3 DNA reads TGTGCCAGCAGCGAAGCGGCCGCCTACGAGCAGTACTTC.

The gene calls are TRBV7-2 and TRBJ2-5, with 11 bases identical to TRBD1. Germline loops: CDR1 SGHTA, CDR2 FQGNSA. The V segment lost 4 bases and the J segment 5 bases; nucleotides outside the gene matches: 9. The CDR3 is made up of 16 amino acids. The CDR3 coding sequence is TGTGCCAGCAGCTCTCGGACAGGGGGCGATTTGGAGACCCAGTACTTC. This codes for CASSSRTGGDLETQYF.

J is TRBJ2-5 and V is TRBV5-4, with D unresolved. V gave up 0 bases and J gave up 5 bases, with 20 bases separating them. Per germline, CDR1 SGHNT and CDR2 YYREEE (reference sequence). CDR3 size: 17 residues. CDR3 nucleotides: TGTGCCAGCAGCTTGGAGGCTAGACTCGCACGACGGGAGACCCAGTACTTC. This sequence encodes CASSLEARLARRETQYF.

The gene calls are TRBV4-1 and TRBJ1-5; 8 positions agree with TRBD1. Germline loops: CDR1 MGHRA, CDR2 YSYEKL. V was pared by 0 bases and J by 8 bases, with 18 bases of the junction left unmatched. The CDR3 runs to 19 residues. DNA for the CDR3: TGCGCCAGCAGCCAAGATTATCCACGCCCCAGGGGGCCGAGTGAGCCCCAGCATTTT. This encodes CASSQDYPRPRGPSEPQHF.

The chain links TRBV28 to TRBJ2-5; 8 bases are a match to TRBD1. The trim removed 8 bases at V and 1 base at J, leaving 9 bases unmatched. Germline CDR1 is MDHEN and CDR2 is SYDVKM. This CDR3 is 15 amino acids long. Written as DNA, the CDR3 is TGTGCCAGCGGGGAGACAGGGGCCAGCCAAGAGACCCAGTACTTC. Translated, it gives CASGETGASQETQYF.

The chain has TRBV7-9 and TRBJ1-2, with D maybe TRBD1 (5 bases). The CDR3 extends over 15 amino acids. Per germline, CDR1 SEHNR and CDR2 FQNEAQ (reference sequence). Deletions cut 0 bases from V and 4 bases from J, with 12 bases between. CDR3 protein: CASSLAQRQGYGYTF. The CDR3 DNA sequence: TGTGCCAGCAGCTTAGCGCAACGGCAGGGCTATGGCTACACCTTC.

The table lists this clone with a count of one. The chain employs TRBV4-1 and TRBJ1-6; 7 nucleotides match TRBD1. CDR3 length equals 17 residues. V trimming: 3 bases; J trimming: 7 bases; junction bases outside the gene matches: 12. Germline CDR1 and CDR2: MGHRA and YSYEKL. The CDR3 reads CASSHGQVFGRNSPLHF. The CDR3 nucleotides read TGCGCCAGCAGCCACGGACAGGTCTTTGGCCGGAATTCACCCCTCCACTTT.

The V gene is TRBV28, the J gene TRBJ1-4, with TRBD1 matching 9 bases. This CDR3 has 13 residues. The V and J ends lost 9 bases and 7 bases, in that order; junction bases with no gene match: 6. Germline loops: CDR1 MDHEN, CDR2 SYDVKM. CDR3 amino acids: CASTGGSFEKLFF. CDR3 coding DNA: TGTGCCAGTACAGGGGGCAGCTTTGAAAAACTGTTTTTT.

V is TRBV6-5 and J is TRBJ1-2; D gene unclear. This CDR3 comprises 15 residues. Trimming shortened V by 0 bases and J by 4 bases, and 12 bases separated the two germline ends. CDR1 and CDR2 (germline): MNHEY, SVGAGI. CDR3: CASSYSKGTLYGYTF. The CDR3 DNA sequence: TGTGCCAGCAGTTACTCGAAGGGAACCCTCTATGGCTACACCTTC.

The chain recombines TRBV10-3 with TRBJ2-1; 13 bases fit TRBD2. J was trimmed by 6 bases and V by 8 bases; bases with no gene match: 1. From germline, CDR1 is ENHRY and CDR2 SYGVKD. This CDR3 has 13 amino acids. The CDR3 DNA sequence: TGTGCCATCGGACTAGCGGGAGCCAATGAGCAGTTCTTC. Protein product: CAIGLAGANEQFF.